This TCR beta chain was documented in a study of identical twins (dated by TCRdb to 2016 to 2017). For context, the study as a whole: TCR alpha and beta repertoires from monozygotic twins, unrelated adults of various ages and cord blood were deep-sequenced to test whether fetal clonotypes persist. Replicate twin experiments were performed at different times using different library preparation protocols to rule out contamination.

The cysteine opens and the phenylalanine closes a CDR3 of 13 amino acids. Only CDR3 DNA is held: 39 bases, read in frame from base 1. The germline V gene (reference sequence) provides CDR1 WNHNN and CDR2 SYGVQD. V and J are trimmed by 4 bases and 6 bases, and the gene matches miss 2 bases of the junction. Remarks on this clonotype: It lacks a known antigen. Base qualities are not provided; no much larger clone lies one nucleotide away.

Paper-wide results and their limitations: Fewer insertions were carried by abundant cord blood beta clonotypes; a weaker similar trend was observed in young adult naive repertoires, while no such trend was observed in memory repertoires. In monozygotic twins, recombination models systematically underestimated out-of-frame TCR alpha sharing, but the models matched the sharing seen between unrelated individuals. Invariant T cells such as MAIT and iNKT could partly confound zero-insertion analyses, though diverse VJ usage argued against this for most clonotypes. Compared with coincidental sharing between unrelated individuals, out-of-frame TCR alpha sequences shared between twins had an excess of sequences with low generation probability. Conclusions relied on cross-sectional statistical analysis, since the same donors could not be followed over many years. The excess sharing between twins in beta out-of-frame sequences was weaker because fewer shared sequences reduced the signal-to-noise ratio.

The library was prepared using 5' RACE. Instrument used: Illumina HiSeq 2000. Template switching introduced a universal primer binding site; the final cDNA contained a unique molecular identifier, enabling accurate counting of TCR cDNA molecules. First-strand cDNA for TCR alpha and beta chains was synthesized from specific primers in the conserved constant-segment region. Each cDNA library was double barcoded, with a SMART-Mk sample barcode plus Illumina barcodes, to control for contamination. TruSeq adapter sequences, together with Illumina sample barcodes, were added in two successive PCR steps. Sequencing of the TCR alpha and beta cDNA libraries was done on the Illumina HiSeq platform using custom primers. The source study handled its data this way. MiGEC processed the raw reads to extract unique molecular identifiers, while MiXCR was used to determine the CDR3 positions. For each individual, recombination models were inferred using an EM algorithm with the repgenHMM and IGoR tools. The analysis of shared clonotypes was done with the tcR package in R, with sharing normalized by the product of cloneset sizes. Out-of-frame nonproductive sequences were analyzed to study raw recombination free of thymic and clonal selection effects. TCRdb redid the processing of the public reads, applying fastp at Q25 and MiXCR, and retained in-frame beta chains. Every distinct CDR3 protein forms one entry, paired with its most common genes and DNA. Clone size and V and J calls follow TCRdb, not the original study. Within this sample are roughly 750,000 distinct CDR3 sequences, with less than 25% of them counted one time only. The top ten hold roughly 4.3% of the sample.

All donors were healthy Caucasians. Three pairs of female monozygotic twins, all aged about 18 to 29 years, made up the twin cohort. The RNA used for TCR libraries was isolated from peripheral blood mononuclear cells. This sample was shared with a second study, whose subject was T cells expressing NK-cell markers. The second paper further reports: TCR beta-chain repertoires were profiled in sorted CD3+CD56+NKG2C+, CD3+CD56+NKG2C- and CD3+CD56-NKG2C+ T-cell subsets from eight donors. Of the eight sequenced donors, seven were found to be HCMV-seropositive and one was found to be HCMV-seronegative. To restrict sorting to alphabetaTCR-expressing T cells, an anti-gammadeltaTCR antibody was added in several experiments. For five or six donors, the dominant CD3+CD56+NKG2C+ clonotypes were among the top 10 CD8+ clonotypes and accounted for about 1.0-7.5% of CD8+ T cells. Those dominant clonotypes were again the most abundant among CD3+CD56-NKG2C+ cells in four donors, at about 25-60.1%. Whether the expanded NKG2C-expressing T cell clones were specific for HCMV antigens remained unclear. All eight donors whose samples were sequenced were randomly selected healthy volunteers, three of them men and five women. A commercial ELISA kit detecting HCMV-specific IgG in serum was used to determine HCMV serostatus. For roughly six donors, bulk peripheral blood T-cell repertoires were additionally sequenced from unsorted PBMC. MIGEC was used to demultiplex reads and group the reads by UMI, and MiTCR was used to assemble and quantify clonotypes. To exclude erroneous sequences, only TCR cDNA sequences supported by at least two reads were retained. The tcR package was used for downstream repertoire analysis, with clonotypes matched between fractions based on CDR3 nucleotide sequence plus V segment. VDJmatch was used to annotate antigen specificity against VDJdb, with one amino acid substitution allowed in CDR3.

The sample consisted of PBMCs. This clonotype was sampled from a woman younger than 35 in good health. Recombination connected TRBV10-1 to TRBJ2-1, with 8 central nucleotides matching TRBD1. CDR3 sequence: CASSGTGPNEQFF. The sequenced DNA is TGCGCCAGCAGTGGGACAGGGCCCAATGAGCAGTTCTTC.